This is a list of T cell receptor beta chains from one sample in a study of T cell changes during pregnancy in multiple sclerosis. Method: immunoSEQ multiplex PCR; TCRdb's copy keeps in-frame clones and lacks some. The sample records 50,000 to 60,000 clones, around 90% being singletons. The sequencing here drew on CD4+ T cells from peripheral blood mononuclear cells, taken in the second trimester of pregnancy. All receptors derive from a female donor with multiple sclerosis, enrolled in a pregnancy study. The CDR3 runs from the conserved cysteine through the conserved F or W. Each record gives: J gene, V gene, D gene, clone size, CDR3 protein, CDR3 DNA. The D gene is left open where the match is weak. Not every row has a clone size; where given, it reads once, few, many or a size class.

j_gene: TRBJ2-7; v_gene: TRBV5-6; d_gene: TRBD2; abundance: .; CDR3aa: CASSPLAGVSYEQYF; CDR3nt: TGTGCCAGCAGCCCACTAGCGGGAGTCAGCTACGAGCAGTACTTC
j_gene: TRBJ2-1; v_gene: TRBV9; d_gene: TRBD1; abundance: .; CDR3aa: CASSGQGRNEQFF; CDR3nt: TGTGCCAGCAGCGGACAGGGCCGGAATGAGCAGTTCTTC
j_gene: TRBJ1-3; v_gene: TRBV2; d_gene: .; abundance: .; CDR3aa: CASSPQQGRAGNTIYF; CDR3nt: TGTGCCAGCAGCCCGCAACAGGGACGGGCCGGAAACACCATATATTTT
j_gene: TRBJ2-1; v_gene: TRBV7-6; d_gene: TRBD2; abundance: .; CDR3aa: CASSQRLAGDNEQFF; CDR3nt: TGTGCCAGCAGCCAGAGACTAGCGGGGGATAATGAGCAGTTCTTC
j_gene: TRBJ1-2; v_gene: TRBV7-8; d_gene: TRBD1; abundance: .; CDR3aa: CASSFRGRDYGYTF; CDR3nt: TGTGCCAGCAGCTTCAGGGGGCGAGACTATGGCTACACCTTC
j_gene: TRBJ1-4; v_gene: TRBV6-1; d_gene: TRBD1; abundance: once; CDR3aa: CASSPQTGGNEKLFF; CDR3nt: TGTGCCAGCAGTCCTCAGACAGGGGGCAATGAAAAACTGTTTTTT
j_gene: TRBJ2-7; v_gene: TRBV2; d_gene: TRBD1; abundance: .; CDR3aa: CASRSGQGHNEQYF; CDR3nt: TGTGCCAGCAGATCGGGACAGGGTCACAACGAGCAGTACTTC
j_gene: TRBJ2-5; v_gene: TRBV6-6; d_gene: .; abundance: .; CDR3aa: CASRLPRKQETQYF; CDR3nt: TGTGCCAGCAGACTTCCTAGAAAACAAGAGACCCAGTACTTC
j_gene: TRBJ1-1; v_gene: TRBV12-5; d_gene: TRBD1; abundance: .; CDR3aa: CASEQGPGTEAFF; CDR3nt: TGTGCTAGTGAACAGGGGCCGGGGACTGAAGCTTTCTTT
j_gene: TRBJ2-1; v_gene: TRBV28; d_gene: .; abundance: few; CDR3aa: CASSLPGAPYNEQFF; CDR3nt: TGTGCCAGCAGTTTGCCAGGGGCTCCCTACAATGAGCAGTTCTTC
j_gene: TRBJ1-4; v_gene: TRBV6-1; d_gene: .; abundance: once; CDR3aa: CASGGQSATNEKLFF; CDR3nt: TGTGCCAGCGGCGGACAGAGCGCAACTAATGAAAAACTGTTTTTT
j_gene: TRBJ2-5; v_gene: TRBV6-5; d_gene: .; abundance: .; CDR3aa: CASSLSWSEETQYF; CDR3nt: TGTGCCAGCAGTTTGAGTTGGTCTGAAGAGACCCAGTACTTC
j_gene: TRBJ2-3; v_gene: TRBV18; d_gene: .; abundance: once; CDR3aa: CASSPGEFTDTQYF; CDR3nt: TGTGCCAGCTCTCCGGGGGAGTTCACAGATACGCAGTATTTT
j_gene: TRBJ2-7; v_gene: TRBV11-2; d_gene: TRBD2; abundance: .; CDR3aa: CASSVIAGVGEQYF; CDR3nt: TGTGCCAGCAGCGTCATAGCGGGGGTTGGCGAGCAGTACTTC
j_gene: TRBJ2-7; v_gene: TRBV18; d_gene: TRBD1; abundance: .; CDR3aa: CASTLRDRAYEQYF; CDR3nt: TGTGCCAGCACGTTACGGGACAGAGCCTACGAGCAGTACTTC
j_gene: TRBJ2-7; v_gene: TRBV6-6; d_gene: TRBD2; abundance: .; CDR3aa: CASRRALTSGSYEQYF; CDR3nt: TGTGCCAGCAGAAGAGCCCTGACTAGCGGGAGCTACGAGCAGTACTTC
j_gene: TRBJ1-2; v_gene: TRBV29-1; d_gene: .; abundance: .; CDR3aa: CSVATHSYGYTF; CDR3nt: TGCAGCGTTGCGACACATTCCTATGGCTACACCTTC
j_gene: TRBJ1-6; v_gene: TRBV28; d_gene: .; abundance: .; CDR3aa: CASSPAGNNSPLHF; CDR3nt: TGTGCCAGCAGCCCTGCCGGGAATAATTCACCCCTCCACTTT